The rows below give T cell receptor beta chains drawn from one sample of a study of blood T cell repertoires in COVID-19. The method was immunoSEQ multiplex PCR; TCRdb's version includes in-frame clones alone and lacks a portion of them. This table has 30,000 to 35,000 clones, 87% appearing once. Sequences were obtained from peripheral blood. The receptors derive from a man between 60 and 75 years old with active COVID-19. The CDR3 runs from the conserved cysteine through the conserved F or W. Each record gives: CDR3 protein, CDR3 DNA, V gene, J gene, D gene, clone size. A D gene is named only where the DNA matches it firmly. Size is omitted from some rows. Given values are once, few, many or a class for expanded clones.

CDR3 protein: CASSLRQAGEQYF
CDR3 DNA: TGTGCCAGCAGCTTAAGACAGGCCGGCGAGCAGTACTTC
V gene: TRBV11-3
J gene: TRBJ2-7
D gene: -
clone size: once

CDR3 protein: CSAEGLAGPNTGELFF
CDR3 DNA: TGCAGCGCCGAGGGACTAGCGGGACCAAACACCGGGGAGCTGTTTTTT
V gene: TRBV29-1
J gene: TRBJ2-2
D gene: TRBD2
clone size: -

CDR3 protein: CATTRTGFYEQYF
CDR3 DNA: TGTGCCACCACGCGGACAGGATTCTACGAGCAGTACTTC
V gene: TRBV21-1
J gene: TRBJ2-7
D gene: -
clone size: -

CDR3 protein: CASSLAGTRGDTQYF
CDR3 DNA: TGTGCCAGCTCACTCGCCGGGACTAGAGGGGATACGCAGTATTTT
V gene: TRBV18
J gene: TRBJ2-3
D gene: TRBD2
clone size: -

CDR3 protein: CASSLGVGQGNSREQFF
CDR3 DNA: TGTGCCAGCAGCTTGGGGGTAGGACAGGGCAACTCCCGGGAGCAGTTCTTC
V gene: TRBV5-5
J gene: TRBJ2-1
D gene: TRBD1
clone size: -

CDR3 protein: CASSALTTEAFF
CDR3 DNA: TGTGCCAGCAGCGCCTTGACAACTGAAGCTTTCTTT
V gene: TRBV9
J gene: TRBJ1-1
D gene: -
clone size: -

CDR3 protein: CASSVGTDSNPYEQYF
CDR3 DNA: TGTGCCAGCAGCGTAGGAACGGACAGTAACCCCTACGAGCAGTACTTC
V gene: TRBV9
J gene: TRBJ2-7
D gene: -
clone size: -

CDR3 protein: CSGAGQGSYEQYF
CDR3 DNA: TGCAGCGGGGCTGGACAGGGCTCCTACGAGCAGTACTTC
V gene: TRBV29-1
J gene: TRBJ2-7
D gene: TRBD1
clone size: -

CDR3 protein: CSVGLTDTQYF
CDR3 DNA: TGCAGCGTGGGCCTCACAGATACGCAGTATTTT
V gene: TRBV29-1
J gene: TRBJ2-3
D gene: -
clone size: -

CDR3 protein: CAISEAKGGLSTDTQYF
CDR3 DNA: TGTGCCATCAGTGAAGCTAAAGGGGGCCTTAGCACAGATACGCAGTATTTT
V gene: TRBV10-3
J gene: TRBJ2-3
D gene: TRBD1
clone size: -

CDR3 protein: CASSLEREYGYTF
CDR3 DNA: TGTGCCAGCAGCTTGGAGAGGGAGTATGGCTACACCTTC
V gene: TRBV5-6
J gene: TRBJ1-2
D gene: -
clone size: -

CDR3 protein: CASSRREGGDTQYF
CDR3 DNA: TGTGCCAGCAGCCGGCGGGAGGGGGGAGATACGCAGTATTTT
V gene: TRBV4-2
J gene: TRBJ2-3
D gene: TRBD2
clone size: -

CDR3 protein: CASSQSELAGAEETQYF
CDR3 DNA: TGCGCCAGCAGTCAATCAGAACTAGCGGGGGCCGAAGAGACCCAGTACTTC
V gene: TRBV23-1
J gene: TRBJ2-5
D gene: TRBD2
clone size: once

CDR3 protein: CASSPRTSGRRETQYF
CDR3 DNA: TGTGCCAGCAGCCCGCGGACTAGCGGGAGGCGAGAGACCCAGTACTTC
V gene: TRBV3-1/TRBV3-2
J gene: TRBJ2-5
D gene: TRBD2
clone size: -

CDR3 protein: CASSFRAGSPSYGYTF
CDR3 DNA: TGCGCCAGCAGCTTCCGGGCAGGGTCCCCGTCTTATGGCTACACCTTC
V gene: TRBV5-1
J gene: TRBJ1-2
D gene: -
clone size: -

CDR3 protein: CASSGTSGNNEQFF
CDR3 DNA: TGTGCCAGTAGTGGGACTAGCGGGAACAATGAGCAGTTCTTC
V gene: TRBV19
J gene: TRBJ2-1
D gene: TRBD2
clone size: -

CDR3 protein: CASSLDRGSTDTQYF
CDR3 DNA: TGTGCCAGCAGCTTAGATCGCGGGTCCACAGATACGCAGTATTTT
V gene: TRBV11-2
J gene: TRBJ2-3
D gene: -
clone size: -

CDR3 protein: CSALDYYEQYF
CDR3 DNA: TGCAGTGCCCTGGACTACTACGAGCAGTACTTC
V gene: TRBV20-1
J gene: TRBJ2-7
D gene: -
clone size: -

CDR3 protein: CASSPRSTGSGSPLHF
CDR3 DNA: TGTGCCAGCTCACCACGGTCGACAGGCTCCGGGTCACCCCTCCACTTT
V gene: TRBV18
J gene: TRBJ1-6
D gene: -
clone size: -

CDR3 protein: CASSYSNAEVVFSGEQFF
CDR3 DNA: TGTGCCAGCAGTTACTCGAATGCAGAGGTAGTGTTCTCCGGTGAGCAGTTCTTC
V gene: TRBV6-2/TRBV6-3
J gene: TRBJ2-1
D gene: -
clone size: few

CDR3 protein: CATSDSGRPSTGELFF
CDR3 DNA: TGTGCCACCAGTGATTCAGGCCGACCGTCTACCGGGGAGCTGTTTTTT
V gene: TRBV24-1
J gene: TRBJ2-2
D gene: -
clone size: -

CDR3 protein: CAISDSPNQPQHF
CDR3 DNA: TGTGCCATCAGCGACAGCCCTAATCAGCCCCAGCATTTT
V gene: TRBV10-3
J gene: TRBJ1-5
D gene: -
clone size: -

CDR3 protein: CASSIEGTSGRNEQFF
CDR3 DNA: TGTGCCAGTAGTATAGAAGGGACTAGCGGGAGAAATGAGCAGTTCTTC
V gene: TRBV19
J gene: TRBJ2-1
D gene: TRBD2
clone size: -

CDR3 protein: CASIGGRQPGSYEQYF
CDR3 DNA: TGTGCCAGCATCGGCGGGAGACAGCCGGGTTCCTACGAGCAGTACTTC
V gene: TRBV6-4
J gene: TRBJ2-7
D gene: TRBD2
clone size: -

CDR3 protein: CASSPRVTGELFF
CDR3 DNA: TGTGCCAGCAGCCCCAGGGTAACCGGGGAGCTGTTTTTT
V gene: TRBV11-3
J gene: TRBJ2-2
D gene: -
clone size: once

CDR3 protein: CASSQRLAGGTDTQYF
CDR3 DNA: TGTGCCAGCAGCCAAAGACTAGCGGGGGGCACAGATACGCAGTATTTT
V gene: TRBV4-2
J gene: TRBJ2-3
D gene: TRBD2
clone size: -

CDR3 protein: CAWSPRRTGHYGYTF
CDR3 DNA: TGTGCCTGGAGTCCCAGACGGACAGGGCACTATGGCTACACCTTC
V gene: TRBV30
J gene: TRBJ1-2
D gene: TRBD1
clone size: -

CDR3 protein: CASSLGTDSYEQYF
CDR3 DNA: TGTGCCAGCAGCTTGGGCACAGACTCCTACGAGCAGTACTTC
V gene: TRBV11-3
J gene: TRBJ2-7
D gene: -
clone size: -

CDR3 protein: CASNEDRGNQPQHF
CDR3 DNA: TGTGCCAGCAATGAGGATCGGGGAAATCAGCCCCAGCATTTT
V gene: TRBV2
J gene: TRBJ1-5
D gene: -
clone size: -

CDR3 protein: CASSLRTGSEKLFF
CDR3 DNA: TGTGCCAGTAGTCTAAGGACAGGGAGTGAAAAACTGTTTTTT
V gene: TRBV19
J gene: TRBJ1-4
D gene: TRBD1
clone size: -

CDR3 protein: CASSLGLVRGRRNTGELFF
CDR3 DNA: TGTGCCAGCAGCTTGGGGCTGGTCAGGGGGAGAAGGAACACCGGGGAGCTGTTTTTT
V gene: TRBV5-5
J gene: TRBJ2-2
D gene: TRBD1
clone size: -